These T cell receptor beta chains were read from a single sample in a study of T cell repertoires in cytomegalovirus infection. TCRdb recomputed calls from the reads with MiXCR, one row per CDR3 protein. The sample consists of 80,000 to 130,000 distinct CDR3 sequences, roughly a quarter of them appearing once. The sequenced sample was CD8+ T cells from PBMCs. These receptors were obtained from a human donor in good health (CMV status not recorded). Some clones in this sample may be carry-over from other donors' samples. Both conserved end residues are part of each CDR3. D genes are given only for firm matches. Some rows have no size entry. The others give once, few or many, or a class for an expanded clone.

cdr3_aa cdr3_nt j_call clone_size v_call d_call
CATSIPGTPYEQYF TGTGCCACCAGCATACCCGGGACACCCTACGAGCAGTACTTC TRBJ2-7 - TRBV15 -
CASSWTGASTDTQYF TGTGCCAGCAGCTGGACAGGAGCTAGCACAGATACGCAGTATTTT TRBJ2-3 few TRBV7-3 TRBD1
CASSLAGGRDMQYF TGTGCCAGCAGCTTAGCGGGAGGGAGAGATATGCAGTATTTT TRBJ2-3 - TRBV7-6 TRBD2
CASSSGGRDQPQHF TGTGCCAGCAGCTCCGGGGGGAGAGATCAGCCCCAGCATTTT TRBJ1-5 - TRBV11-2 -
CASSARTGGYTDTQYF TGTGCCAGCAGCGCCCGGACAGGGGGTTACACAGATACGCAGTATTTT TRBJ2-3 few TRBV7-3 TRBD1
CASSLTPGAGETYGYTF TGTGCCAGCAGTTTGACTCCGGGGGCAGGGGAGACCTATGGCTACACCTTC TRBJ1-2 few TRBV28 -
CAISAGTGGADYGYTF TGTGCCATCAGTGCCGGGACAGGGGGCGCCGACTATGGCTACACCTTC TRBJ1-2 many TRBV10-3 TRBD1
CASLFTQGKNEQFF TGTGCCAGTCTTTTTACCCAAGGAAAAAATGAGCAGTTCTTC TRBJ2-1 few TRBV6-2/TRBV6-3 -
CASSPSSEQYF TGTGCCAGCAGCCCCTCATCAGAGCAGTACTTC TRBJ2-7 many TRBV11-2 -
CASSQGQVQETQYF TGTGCCAGCAGCCAGGGACAGGTCCAAGAGACCCAGTACTTC TRBJ2-5 many TRBV7-6 TRBD1
CASSQESGRASYEQYF TGTGCCAGCAGCCAAGAGAGCGGGAGGGCCTCCTACGAGCAGTACTTC TRBJ2-7 - TRBV3-1 TRBD2
CSARDLGGFSYEQYF TGCAGTGCTAGAGATCTCGGCGGGTTCTCCTACGAGCAGTACTTC TRBJ2-7 few TRBV20-1 -
CASSLEREQFF TGTGCCAGCAGCCTAGAGCGAGAGCAGTTCTTC TRBJ2-1 - TRBV7-9 -
CASSQDLSDEQYF TGCGCCAGCAGCCAAGATCTGTCGGATGAGCAGTACTTC TRBJ2-7 few TRBV4-3 -
CASSPPPTDTQYF TGTGCCAGCTCACCTCCCCCCACAGATACGCAGTATTTT TRBJ2-3 - TRBV18 -
CASSSMTGANPLHF TGTGCCAGCAGCTCCATGACCGGGGCTAATCCCCTCCACTTT TRBJ1-6 many TRBV7-2 -
CSVTPTGGDGYTF TGCAGCGTCACCCCGACAGGGGGTGATGGCTACACCTTC TRBJ1-2 - TRBV29-1 TRBD1
CASSPQGSEAFF TGTGCCAGCAGTCCACAGGGTTCTGAAGCTTTCTTT TRBJ1-1 - TRBV2 -
CASSQVQGRGLENSPLHF TGCGCCAGCAGCCAAGTACAGGGCAGGGGGCTTGAGAATTCACCCCTCCACTTT TRBJ1-6 many TRBV4-3 TRBD1
CASSLLSEAFF TGTGCCAGCAGTTTATTGTCTGAAGCTTTCTTT TRBJ1-1 - TRBV28 -
CASSPPGGARNTEAFF TGTGCCAGCAGCCCCCCCGGGGGGGCCCGGAACACTGAAGCTTTCTTT TRBJ1-1 few TRBV7-9 -
CATTTYGGYSNQPQHF TGTGCCACCACAACGTACGGGGGATATAGCAATCAGCCCCAGCATTTT TRBJ1-5 - TRBV19 -
CASSSGGVSGTPPDTQYF TGTGCCAGCAGCTCGGGGGGTGTTAGCGGGACCCCGCCAGATACGCAGTATTTT TRBJ2-3 few TRBV7-9 TRBD2
CASSLSPWGETQYF TGTGCCAGCAGTTTATCCCCTTGGGGAGAGACCCAGTACTTC TRBJ2-5 few TRBV27 -
CASSHEMGETQYF TGTGCCAGCAGCCACGAGATGGGAGAGACCCAGTACTTC TRBJ2-5 - TRBV11-2 -
CSAPEASGTQYF TGCAGTGCCCCGGAAGCTAGCGGTACGCAGTATTTT TRBJ2-3 - TRBV20-1 TRBD2
CASSLEREAMGVF TGTGCCAGCAGCTTAGAGCGGGAGGCCATGGGGGTCTTC TRBJ2-1 few TRBV7-9 TRBD2
CASSLTSPGGNEQFF TGTGCCAGCAGCTTAACCTCCCCAGGGGGCAATGAGCAGTTCTTC TRBJ2-1 - TRBV11-2 TRBD1
CASSDRGYEQYF TGTGCCAGCAGCGACAGGGGATACGAGCAGTACTTC TRBJ2-7 many TRBV6-5 TRBD1
CASSPSKGAENTEAFF TGTGCCAGCAGCCCATCCAAAGGGGCGGAGAACACTGAAGCTTTCTTT TRBJ1-1 few TRBV7-9 -
CASSQDGYEQYF TGTGCCAGCAGCCAGGACGGATACGAGCAGTACTTC TRBJ2-7 many TRBV6-2/TRBV6-3 -
CASSLAGRWDYGYTF TGTGCCAGCAGCTTAGCTGGGAGGTGGGACTATGGCTACACCTTC TRBJ1-2 - TRBV7-2 -
CSASPLLEAEKLFF TGCAGTGCTAGTCCTCTTCTGGAGGCAGAAAAACTGTTTTTT TRBJ1-4 - TRBV20-1 -
CASSLTGMSNQPQHF TGTGCCAGTAGCCTAACAGGGATGAGCAATCAGCCCCAGCATTTT TRBJ1-5 - TRBV19 -
CASSFDHSTDTQYF TGTGCCAGCAGTTTCGATCATAGCACAGATACGCAGTATTTT TRBJ2-3 - TRBV12-3/TRBV12-4 -
CSARAWDGPYEQYF TGCAGTGCTAGAGCTTGGGACGGTCCCTACGAGCAGTACTTC TRBJ2-7 - TRBV20-1 -
CSARVQGSSYNSPLHF TGCAGTGCTAGAGTGCAGGGGAGCTCCTATAATTCACCCCTCCACTTT TRBJ1-6 many TRBV20-1 -
CASSPLAGVHFF TGCGCCAGCAGCCCGCTAGCGGGAGTGCATTTCTTC TRBJ2-1 few TRBV5-1 TRBD2
CASSFQDVAYEQYF TGTGCCAGCAGTTTCCAGGACGTAGCCTACGAGCAGTACTTC TRBJ2-7 few TRBV28 -
CASSLSGNYGYTF TGTGCCAGCAGTTTATCAGGGAACTATGGCTACACCTTC TRBJ1-2 once TRBV28 -
CASSLEGSGTQSEQYF TGTGCCAGCAGCTTAGAGGGTAGCGGGACTCAGAGCGAGCAGTACTTC TRBJ2-7 many TRBV7-2 TRBD2
CASRRGNYNEQFF TGTGCCAGCCGGAGGGGGAACTACAATGAGCAGTTCTTC TRBJ2-1 many TRBV28 -
CASSRYQPKGTISTDTQYF TGTGCCAGCAGCCGATATCAACCTAAGGGCACGATTAGCACAGATACGCAGTATTTT TRBJ2-3 - TRBV7-2 -
CASTQGGYGYTF TGTGCCAGCACCCAGGGGGGATATGGCTACACCTTC TRBJ1-2 - TRBV7-4 TRBD1
CASSSGGVKQFF TGTGCCAGCAGTTCAGGGGGGGTAAAGCAGTTCTTC TRBJ2-1 many TRBV7-8 -
CASSLGWERNEQFF TGTGCCAGCAGCTTGGGTTGGGAGCGCAATGAGCAGTTCTTC TRBJ2-1 few TRBV11-2 -
CASSLKRQGAGELFF TGTGCCAGCAGTTTAAAGAGACAGGGGGCCGGGGAGCTGTTTTTT TRBJ2-2 - TRBV28 TRBD1
CASSYSVRRSNQPQHF TGTGCCAGCAGTTACTCGGTTAGGAGGAGCAATCAGCCCCAGCATTTT TRBJ1-5 - TRBV6-6 -
CASSYESRSGNTIYF TGTGCCAGCAGCTACGAGAGCCGCTCTGGAAACACCATATATTTT TRBJ1-3 many TRBV7-8 -
CSATGTSVAGELFF TGCAGTGCAACCGGGACTAGCGTCGCCGGGGAGCTGTTTTTT TRBJ2-2 few TRBV20-1 TRBD2
CASSFFDRGSYEQYF TGTGCCAGCAGTTTCTTCGACAGGGGTTCCTACGAGCAGTACTTC TRBJ2-7 - TRBV28 TRBD1
CASSFPGLRSGANVLTF TGTGCCAGCAGTTTCCCAGGGCTACGTTCTGGGGCCAACGTCCTGACTTTC TRBJ2-6 few TRBV12-3/TRBV12-4 -
CSAYIAGGGYEQYF TGCAGCGCCTACATTGCAGGGGGCGGGTACGAGCAGTACTTC TRBJ2-7 - TRBV29-1 TRBD1
CAWSSTGGAEEQYF TGTGCCTGGAGCTCCACCGGGGGGGCGGAAGAGCAGTACTTC TRBJ2-7 - TRBV30 TRBD2
CASSFGFTFHEQYF TGTGCCAGCAGTTTCGGGTTTACTTTCCACGAGCAGTACTTC TRBJ2-7 few TRBV12-3/TRBV12-4 -